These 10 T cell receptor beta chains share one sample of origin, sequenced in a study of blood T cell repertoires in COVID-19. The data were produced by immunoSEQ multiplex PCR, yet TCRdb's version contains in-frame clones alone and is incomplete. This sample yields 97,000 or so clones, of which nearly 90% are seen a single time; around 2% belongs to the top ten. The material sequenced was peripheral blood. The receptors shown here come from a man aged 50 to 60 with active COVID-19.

The CDR3 reads CASSLTGQGVNQPQHF. In DNA form, the CDR3 reads TGTGCCAGCAGCCTGACCGGACAGGGCGTCAATCAGCCCCAGCATTTT. The gene calls are TRBV5-6 and TRBJ1-5; 8 bases line up with TRBD1. V trimming: 4 bases; J trimming: 3 bases; junction bases outside the gene matches: 9. The germline gives CDR1 SGHDT, CDR2 YYEEEE. CDR3 length: 16 amino acids.

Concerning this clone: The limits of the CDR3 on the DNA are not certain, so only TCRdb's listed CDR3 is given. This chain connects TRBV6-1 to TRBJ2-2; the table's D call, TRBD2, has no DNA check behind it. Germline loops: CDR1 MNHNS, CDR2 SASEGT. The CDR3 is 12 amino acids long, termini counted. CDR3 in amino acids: CASSDRVGSCFF.

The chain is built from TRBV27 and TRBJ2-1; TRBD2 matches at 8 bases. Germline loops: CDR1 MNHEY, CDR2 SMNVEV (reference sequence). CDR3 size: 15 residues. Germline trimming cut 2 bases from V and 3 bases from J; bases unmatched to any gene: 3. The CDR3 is CASSLERGNYNEQFF. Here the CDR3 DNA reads TGTGCCAGCAGTTTAGAGCGGGGGAACTACAATGAGCAGTTCTTC.

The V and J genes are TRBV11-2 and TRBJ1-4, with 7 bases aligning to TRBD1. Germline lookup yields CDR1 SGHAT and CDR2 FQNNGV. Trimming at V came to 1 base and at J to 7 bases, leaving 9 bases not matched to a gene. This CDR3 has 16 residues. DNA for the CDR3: TGTGCCAGCAGCTTAGGCTCGACAGGGTTTGGTGAAAAACTGTTTTTT. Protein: CASSLGSTGFGEKLFF.

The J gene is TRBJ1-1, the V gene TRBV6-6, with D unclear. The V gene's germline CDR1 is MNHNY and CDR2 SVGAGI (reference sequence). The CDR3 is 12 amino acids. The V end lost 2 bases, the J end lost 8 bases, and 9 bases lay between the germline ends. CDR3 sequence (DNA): TGTGCCAGCAGTTACGTTCGAGGGGAAGCTTTCTTT. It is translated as CASSYVRGEAFF.

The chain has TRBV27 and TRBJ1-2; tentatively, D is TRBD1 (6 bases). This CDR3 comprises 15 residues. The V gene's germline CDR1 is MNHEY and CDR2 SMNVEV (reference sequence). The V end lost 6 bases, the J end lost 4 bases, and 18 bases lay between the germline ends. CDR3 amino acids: CASSSRPDSSYGYTF. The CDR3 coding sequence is TGTGCCAGCAGCTCCCGGCCGGACAGCTCCTATGGCTACACCTTC.

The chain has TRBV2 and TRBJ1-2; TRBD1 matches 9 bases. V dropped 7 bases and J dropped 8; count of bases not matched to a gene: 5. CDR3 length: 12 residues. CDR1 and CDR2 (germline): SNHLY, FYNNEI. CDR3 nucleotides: TGTGCCAGCACCACGGACAGGGGAGGCTACACCTTC. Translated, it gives CASTTDRGGYTF.

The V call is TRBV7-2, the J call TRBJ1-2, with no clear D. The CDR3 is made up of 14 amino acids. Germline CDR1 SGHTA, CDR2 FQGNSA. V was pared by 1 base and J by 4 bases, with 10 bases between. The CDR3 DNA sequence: TGTGCCAGCAGCTTAGACGGAGTAAGCTATGGCTACACCTTC. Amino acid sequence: CASSLDGVSYGYTF.

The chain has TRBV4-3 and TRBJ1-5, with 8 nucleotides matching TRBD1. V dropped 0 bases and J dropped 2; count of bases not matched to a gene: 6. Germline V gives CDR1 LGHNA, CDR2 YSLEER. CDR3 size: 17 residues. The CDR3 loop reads CASSQDAGGLGNQPQHF. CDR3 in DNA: TGCGCCAGCAGCCAAGATGCAGGGGGCCTCGGCAATCAGCCCCAGCATTTT.

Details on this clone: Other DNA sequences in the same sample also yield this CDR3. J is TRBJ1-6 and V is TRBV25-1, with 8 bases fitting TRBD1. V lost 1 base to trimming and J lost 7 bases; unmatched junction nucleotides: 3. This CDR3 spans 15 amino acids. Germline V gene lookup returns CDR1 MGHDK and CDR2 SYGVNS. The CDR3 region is CASSESRQGNSPLHF. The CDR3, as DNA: TGTGCCAGCAGTGAATCAAGACAGGGGAATTCACCCCTCCACTTT.